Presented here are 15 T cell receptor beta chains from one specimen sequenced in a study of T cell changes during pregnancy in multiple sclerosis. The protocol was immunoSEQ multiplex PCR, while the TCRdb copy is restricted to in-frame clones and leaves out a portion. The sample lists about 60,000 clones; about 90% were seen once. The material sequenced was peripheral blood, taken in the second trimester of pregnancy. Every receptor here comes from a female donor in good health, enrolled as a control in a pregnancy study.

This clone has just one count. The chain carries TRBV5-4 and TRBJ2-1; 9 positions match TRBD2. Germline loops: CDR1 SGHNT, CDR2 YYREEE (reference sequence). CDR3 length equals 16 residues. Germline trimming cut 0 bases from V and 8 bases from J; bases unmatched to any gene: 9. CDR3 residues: CASSLDAGGIRDEQFF. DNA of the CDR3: TGTGCCAGCAGCTTGGACGCGGGAGGGATTAGGGATGAGCAGTTCTTC.

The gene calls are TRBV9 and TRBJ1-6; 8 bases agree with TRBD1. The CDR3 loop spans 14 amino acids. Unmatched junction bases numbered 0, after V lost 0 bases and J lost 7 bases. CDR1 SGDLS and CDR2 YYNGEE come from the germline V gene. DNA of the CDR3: TGTGCCAGCAGCGTAGGACAGGGGAATTCACCCCTCCACTTT. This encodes CASSVGQGNSPLHF.

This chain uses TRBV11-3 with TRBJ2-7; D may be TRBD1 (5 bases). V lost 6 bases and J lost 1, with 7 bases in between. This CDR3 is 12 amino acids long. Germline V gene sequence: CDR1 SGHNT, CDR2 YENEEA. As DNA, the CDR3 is TGTGCCAGCAGTGACAGTTCCTACGAGCAGTACTTC. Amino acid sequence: CASSDSSYEQYF.

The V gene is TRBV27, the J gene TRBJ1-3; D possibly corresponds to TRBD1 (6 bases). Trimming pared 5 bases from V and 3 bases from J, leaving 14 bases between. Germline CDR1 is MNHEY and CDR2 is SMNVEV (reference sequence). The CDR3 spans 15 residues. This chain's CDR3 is CASSPLTGYGNTIYF. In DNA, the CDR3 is TGTGCCAGCAGTCCGCTCACAGGGTATGGAAACACCATATATTTT.

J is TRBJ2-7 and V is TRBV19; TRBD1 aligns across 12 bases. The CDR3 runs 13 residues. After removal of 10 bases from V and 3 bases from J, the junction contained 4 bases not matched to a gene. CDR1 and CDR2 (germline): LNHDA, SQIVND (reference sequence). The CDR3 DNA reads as TGTGCCACCTGGGACAGGGGGCACTACGAGCAGTACTTC. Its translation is CATWDRGHYEQYF.

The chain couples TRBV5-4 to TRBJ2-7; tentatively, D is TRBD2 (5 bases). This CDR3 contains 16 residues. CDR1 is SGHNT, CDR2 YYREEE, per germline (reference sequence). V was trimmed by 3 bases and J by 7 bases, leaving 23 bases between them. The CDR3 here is CASSSPATAAGQEQYF. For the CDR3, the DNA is TGTGCCAGCAGCTCCCCCGCGACTGCTGCGGGCCAGGAGCAGTACTTC.

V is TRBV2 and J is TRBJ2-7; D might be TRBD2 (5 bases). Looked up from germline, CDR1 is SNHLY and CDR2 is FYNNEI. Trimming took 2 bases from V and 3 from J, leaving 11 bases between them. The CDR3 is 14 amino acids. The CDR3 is CASSERVSGYEQYF. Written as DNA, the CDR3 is TGTGCCAGCAGTGAAAGAGTGAGCGGCTACGAGCAGTACTTC. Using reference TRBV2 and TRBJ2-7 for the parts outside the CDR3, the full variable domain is EPEVTQTPSHQVTQMGQEVILRCVPISNHLYFYWYRQILGQKVEFLVSFYNNEISEKSEIFDDQFSVERPDGSNFTLKIRSTKLEDSAMYFCASSERVSGYEQYFGPGTRLTVT.

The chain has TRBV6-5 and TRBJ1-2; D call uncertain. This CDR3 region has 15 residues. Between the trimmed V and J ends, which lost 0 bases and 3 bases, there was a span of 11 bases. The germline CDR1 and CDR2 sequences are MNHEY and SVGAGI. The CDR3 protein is CASSYSSDPHYGYTF. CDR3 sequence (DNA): TGTGCCAGCAGTTACTCGAGTGATCCACACTATGGCTACACCTTC.

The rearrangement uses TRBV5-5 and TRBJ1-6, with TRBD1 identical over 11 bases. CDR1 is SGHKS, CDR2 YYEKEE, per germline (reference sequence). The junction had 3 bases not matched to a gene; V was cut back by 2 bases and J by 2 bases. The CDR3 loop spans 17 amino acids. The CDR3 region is CASSFRDRGTYNSPLHF. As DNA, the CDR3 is TGTGCCAGCAGCTTCCGGGACAGGGGGACCTATAATTCACCCCTCCACTTT.

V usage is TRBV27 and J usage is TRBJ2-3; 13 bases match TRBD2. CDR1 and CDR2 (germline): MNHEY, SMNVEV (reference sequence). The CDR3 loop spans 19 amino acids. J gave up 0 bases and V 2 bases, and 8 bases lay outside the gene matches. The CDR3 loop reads CASSLPGLAGTSSTDTQYF. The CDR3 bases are TGTGCCAGCAGTTTACCGGGACTAGCGGGAACCTCTAGCACAGATACGCAGTATTTT.

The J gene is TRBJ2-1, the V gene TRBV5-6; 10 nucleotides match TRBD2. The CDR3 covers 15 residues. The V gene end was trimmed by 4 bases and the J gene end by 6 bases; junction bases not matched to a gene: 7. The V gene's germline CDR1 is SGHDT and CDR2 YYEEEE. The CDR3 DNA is TGTGCCAGCAGCCCTAGCGGGGGAGGTCGCAATGAGCAGTTCTTC. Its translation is CASSPSGGGRNEQFF. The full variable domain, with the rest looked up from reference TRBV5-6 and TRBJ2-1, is DAGVTQSPTHLIKTRGQQVTLRCSPKSGHDTVSWYQQALGQGPQFIFQYYEEEERQRGNFPDRFSGHQFPNYSSELNVNALLLGDSALYLCASSPSGGGRNEQFFGPGTRLTVL.

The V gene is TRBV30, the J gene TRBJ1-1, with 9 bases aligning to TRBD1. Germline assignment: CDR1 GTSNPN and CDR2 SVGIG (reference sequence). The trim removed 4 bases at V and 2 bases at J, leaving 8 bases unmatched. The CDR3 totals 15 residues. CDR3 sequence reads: CAWTGTGFTNTEAFF. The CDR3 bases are TGTGCCTGGACGGGGACAGGGTTTACTAACACTGAAGCTTTCTTT.

This CDR3 is CASSFSGNYGYTF. In DNA, the CDR3 is TGTGCCAGCAGCTTTTCAGGGAACTATGGCTACACCTTC. The chain links TRBV5-6 to TRBJ1-2, with D perhaps TRBD1 (5 bases). CDR3 length: 13 amino acids. The V gene's germline CDR1 is SGHDT and CDR2 YYEEEE. Trimming cost V 2 bases and J 2 bases, with 7 bases left between them.

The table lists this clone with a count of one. CDR3 loop: CASSSPRQGEPSGANVLTF. The CDR3 bases are TGCGCCAGCAGCTCCCCCCGACAGGGGGAACCGTCTGGGGCCAACGTCCTGACTTTC. The chain employs TRBV5-1 and TRBJ2-6; 9 bases line up with TRBD1. Germline loops: CDR1 SGHRS, CDR2 YFSETQ. The V and J ends lost 3 bases and 1 base, in that order; junction bases with no gene match: 11. This CDR3 spans 19 amino acids.

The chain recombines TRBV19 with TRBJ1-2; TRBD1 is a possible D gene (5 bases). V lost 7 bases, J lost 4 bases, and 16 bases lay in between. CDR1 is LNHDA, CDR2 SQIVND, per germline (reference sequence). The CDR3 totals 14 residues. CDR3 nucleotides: TGTGCCAGTACGACAGCCGACCTTCCCTATGGCTACACCTTC. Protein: CASTTADLPYGYTF.